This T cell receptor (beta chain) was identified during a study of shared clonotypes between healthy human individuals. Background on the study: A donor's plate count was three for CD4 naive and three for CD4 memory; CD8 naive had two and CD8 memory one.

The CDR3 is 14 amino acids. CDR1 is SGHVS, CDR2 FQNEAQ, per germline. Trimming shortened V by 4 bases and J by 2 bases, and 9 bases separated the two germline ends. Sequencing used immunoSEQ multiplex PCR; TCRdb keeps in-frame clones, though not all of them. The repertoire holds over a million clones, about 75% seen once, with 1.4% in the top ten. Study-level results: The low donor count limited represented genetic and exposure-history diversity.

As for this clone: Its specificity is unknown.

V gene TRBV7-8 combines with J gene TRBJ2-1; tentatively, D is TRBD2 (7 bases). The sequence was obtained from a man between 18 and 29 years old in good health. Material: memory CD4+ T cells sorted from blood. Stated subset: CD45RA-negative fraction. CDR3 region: CASSWGGPYNEQFF. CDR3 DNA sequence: TGTGCCAGCAGCTGGGGGGGCCCCTACAATGAGCAGTTCTTC.